Listed here are 27 T cell receptor beta chains from one sample, sequenced in a study of blood T cell repertoires in COVID-19. Sequencing used immunoSEQ multiplex PCR; TCRdb keeps in-frame clones, though not all of them. This sample has 62,000 or so clones, with approximately 86% found just once. Sample: peripheral blood. The source of these receptors is a woman aged 55 to 70 with acute or convalescent COVID-19.

This clone was recorded once. The chain is built from TRBV6-5 and TRBJ2-7; D remains unclear. This CDR3 spans 13 amino acids. Trimming took 2 bases from V and 2 from J, leaving 7 bases between them. Germline assignment: CDR1 MNHEY and CDR2 SVGAGI. This CDR3 is CASSYESTYEQYF. DNA for the CDR3: TGTGCCAGCAGTTACGAGAGTACCTACGAGCAGTACTTC.

The J gene is TRBJ1-5, the V gene TRBV19; 9 bases agree with TRBD1. V lost 1 base, J lost 2 bases, and 0 bases stayed unmatched. Germline lookup yields CDR1 LNHDA and CDR2 SQIVND (reference sequence). The CDR3 runs 15 residues. The CDR3 DNA reads TGTGCCAGTAGTATAGGGGACAGGGGCAATCAGCCCCAGCATTTT. As protein: CASSIGDRGNQPQHF.

V gene TRBV19 combines with J gene TRBJ1-5, with 8 nucleotides matching TRBD1. Germline lookup yields CDR1 LNHDA and CDR2 SQIVND (reference sequence). This CDR3 is built from 15 residues. J lost 0 bases, V lost 4 bases, and 2 bases had no gene match. DNA for the CDR3: TGTGCCAGTAGTAAAGACAGGGGTAGCAATCAGCCCCAGCATTTT. As protein: CASSKDRGSNQPQHF.

The chain recombines TRBV19 with TRBJ2-6; 10 nucleotides align to TRBD1. V dropped 6 bases and J dropped 3; count of bases not matched to a gene: 2. Germline V CDR1 and CDR2: LNHDA, SQIVND (reference sequence). This CDR3 spans 15 amino acids. The CDR3 DNA follows: TGTGCCAGTAGGACAGGGGGCAGTGGGGCCAACGTCCTGACTTTC. This encodes CASRTGGSGANVLTF.

The V gene is TRBV3-1 (or the pseudogene TRBV3-2), the J gene TRBJ2-7, with TRBD2 identical over 10 bases. Trimming at V came to 1 base and at J to 4 bases, leaving 4 bases not matched to a gene. Germline V gene lookup returns CDR1 LGHDT and CDR2 YNNKEL (reference sequence). This CDR3 has 15 amino acids. CDR3 in DNA: TGTGCCAGCAGCCAAGGGGCTAGCGGGAGTTACGAGCAGTACTTC. It codes for CASSQGASGSYEQYF.

The CDR3 DNA is TGCGCCAGCAGCATGCGAGGCTCTGAAGCTTTCTTT. Its protein is CASSMRGSEAFF. The chain has TRBV5-1 and TRBJ1-1; no clear D. V lost 4 bases, J lost 6 bases, and 10 bases lay in between. The CDR3 loop spans 12 amino acids. CDR1 is SGHRS, CDR2 YFSETQ, per germline.

This clone was detected once. The chain links TRBV4-1 to TRBJ2-2; 8 bases align to TRBD1. The CDR3 runs 16 residues. The V and J ends lost 4 bases and 5 bases, in that order; junction bases with no gene match: 9. The germline V gene has CDR1 MGHRA and CDR2 YSYEKL. The DNA for the CDR3 is TGCGCCAGCAGCCCGGGACAGGTCGGGACAACCGGGGAGCTGTTTTTT. It yields the protein CASSPGQVGTTGELFF.

This chain uses TRBV18 with TRBJ1-3; D gene unclear. Germline-derived CDR1 and CDR2 are KGHSH and LQKENI. Trimming took off 6 bases at V and 4 bases at J, with 25 bases between the two ends. This CDR3 region has 18 residues. This CDR3 is CASSLPRGPRISGNTIYF. The CDR3 nucleotides read TGTGCCAGCTCCCTTCCGAGAGGTCCGCGAATATCCGGAAACACCATATATTTT. Combining the CDR3 with reference TRBV18 and TRBJ1-3 gives the whole variable domain NAGVMQNPRHLVRRRGQEARLRCSPMKGHSHVYWYRQLPEEGLKFMVYLQKENIIDESGMPKERFSAEFPKEGPSILRIQQVVRGDSAAYFCASSLPRGPRISGNTIYFGEGSWLTVV.

The chain links TRBV3-1 (or the pseudogene TRBV3-2) to TRBJ2-1; D is perhaps TRBD2 (7 bases). V dropped 3 bases and J dropped 12 bases, with 12 bases sitting between them. Germline CDR1 is LGHDT and CDR2 is YNNKEL (reference sequence). This CDR3 is 12 amino acids long. CDR3 coding DNA: TGTGCCAGCAGCCAGGGGGGGGCGCGGCAGTTCTTC. Encoded protein: CASSQGGARQFF.

The table lists this clone with a few counts. V gene TRBV12-5 combines with J gene TRBJ1-3; D is uncertain. Trimming left V 8 bases short and J 4 bases short, with 12 bases between. CDR1 is LGHNT, CDR2 FRNRAP, per germline. CDR3 length equals 13 residues. The CDR3 region is CASQASLGNTIYF. The CDR3 DNA sequence: TGTGCTAGTCAGGCCTCATTGGGAAACACCATATATTTT.

The gene calls are TRBV28 and TRBJ1-6; 9 positions agree with TRBD1. The CDR3 length is 17 residues. J was trimmed by 10 bases and V by 4 bases; bases with no gene match: 14. Germline-derived CDR1 and CDR2 are MDHEN and SYDVKM. CDR3 DNA: TGTGCCAGCAGTTCCCTCACAGGGGGCGCTTTAAGGTCACCCCTCCACTTT. It is translated as CASSSLTGGALRSPLHF.

The chain combines TRBV19 with TRBJ1-1; D is perhaps TRBD1 (6 bases). The ends were cut back, 8 bases at V and 1 base at J, with 11 bases in the middle. CDR1 is LNHDA, CDR2 SQIVND, per germline (reference sequence). This CDR3 is 13 amino acids long. The DNA for the CDR3 is TGTGCCAGTGATACAGGGTGGAACACTGAAGCTTTCTTT. It is translated as CASDTGWNTEAFF.

This clone has only a few counts. The CDR3 bases are TGCAGCGTTGACAGGGTCCAAGAGACCCAGTACTTC. It is translated as CSVDRVQETQYF. This chain links TRBV29-1 with TRBJ2-5, with TRBD1 as a possible D gene (5 bases). This CDR3 is built from 12 residues. The V gene lost 3 bases and the J gene lost 1 base, with 6 bases spanning the gap. CDR1 is SQVTM and CDR2 is ANQGSEA in the germline V gene. The variable domain in full, with the rest retrieved from reference TRBV29-1 and TRBJ2-5, is SAVISQKPSRDICQRGTSLTIQCQVDSQVTMMFWYRQQPGQSLTLIATANQGSEATYESGFVIDKFPISRPNLTFSTLTVSNMSPEDSSIYLCSVDRVQETQYFGPGTRLLVL.

CDR3 sequence reads: CASSRTGSQYEQYF. CDR3 sequence (DNA): TGTGCCAGCAGCCGGACAGGGTCCCAATACGAGCAGTACTTC. The chain links TRBV7-9 to TRBJ2-7; 8 bases agree with TRBD1. V was clipped by 5 bases and J by 4 bases; unmatched bases: 7. Germline V gives CDR1 SEHNR, CDR2 FQNEAQ (reference sequence). The CDR3 is 14 amino acids.

The chain is built from TRBV6-5 and TRBJ2-3; 7 bases fit TRBD1. CDR1 is MNHEY, CDR2 SVGAGI, per germline. CDR3 length: 13 amino acids. Trimming cost V 10 bases and J 6 bases; bases outside gene matches: 10. CDR3 DNA: TGTGCCACCGACAGGGCCCAGGTGGATACGCAGTATTTT. It translates to CATDRAQVDTQYF.

The chain uses TRBV14 and TRBJ2-5; maybe TRBD1 (6 bases). This CDR3 comprises 16 residues. Trimming cost V 4 bases and J 2 bases, with 17 bases left between them. Germline loops: CDR1 SGHDN, CDR2 FVKESK. The CDR3 DNA follows: TGTGCCAGCAGCCCGCGACTTGGGGGCTTTCAAGAGACCCAGTACTTC. Protein sequence: CASSPRLGGFQETQYF.

This chain links TRBV24-1 with TRBJ2-7; 7 positions match TRBD1. The CDR3 sequence is 16 residues long. The trim removed 2 bases at V and 0 bases at J, leaving 6 bases unmatched. The germline CDR1 and CDR2 sequences are KGHDR and SFDVKD. The CDR3 bases are TGTGCCACCAGTGATTCCGGACAGGCCGGCTCCTACGAGCAGTACTTC. Amino acid sequence: CATSDSGQAGSYEQYF.

The gene calls are TRBV24-1 and TRBJ2-1, with a weak D call TRBD2 (5 bases). Germline assignment: CDR1 KGHDR and CDR2 SFDVKD. The CDR3 has 15 amino acids. Trimming stripped 0 bases from V and 5 bases from J, with 10 bases between. The chain's CDR3 is CATSDLPSRDNEQFF. The CDR3 coding sequence is TGTGCCACCAGTGATTTGCCTAGCAGAGACAATGAGCAGTTCTTC.

The chain recombines TRBV6-5 with TRBJ1-4; 11 nucleotides align to TRBD1. CDR3 length: 15 residues. Trimming at V came to 6 bases and at J to 8 bases, leaving 8 bases not matched to a gene. CDR1 is MNHEY and CDR2 is SVGAGI in the germline V gene. The chain's CDR3 is CASRLDRGPPEKLFF. The CDR3 nucleotides read TGTGCCAGCAGACTGGACAGGGGGCCCCCCGAAAAACTGTTTTTT.

The chain carries TRBV6-5 and TRBJ1-4; 7 nucleotides line up with TRBD1. CDR1 is MNHEY, CDR2 SVGAGI, per germline. V trimming: 4 bases; J trimming: 11 bases; junction bases outside the gene matches: 13. This CDR3 has 15 amino acids. CDR3 residues: CASSSRQGQEGKLFF. The DNA of the CDR3 is TGTGCCAGCAGTTCTCGACAGGGTCAAGAGGGGAAACTGTTTTTT.

V and J are TRBV3-1 (or the pseudogene TRBV3-2) and TRBJ2-2; 8 bases are a match to TRBD2. This CDR3 region has 15 residues. Trimming removed 3 bases from V and 4 bases from J; junction bases left unmatched: 4. CDR1 is LGHDT, CDR2 YNNKEL, per germline (reference sequence). The CDR3 region has the DNA TGTGCCAGCAGCCAGTCGGGGGGGCCCACCGGGGAGCTGTTTTTT. This gives the protein CASSQSGGPTGELFF.

The chain employs TRBV11-2 and TRBJ2-3; no clear D gene. With 7 bases removed from V and 0 bases from J, the gap between germline ends came to 5 bases. CDR1 is SGHAT and CDR2 is FQNNGV in the germline V gene. The CDR3 totals 12 residues. CDR3 DNA: TGTGCCAGCACCCCAAGCACAGATACGCAGTATTTT. It is translated as CASTPSTDTQYF.

The chain carries TRBV5-1 and TRBJ2-1; D is possibly TRBD1 (9 bases). This CDR3 has 18 amino acids. Trimming took off 2 bases at V and 7 bases at J, with 25 bases between the two ends. Looked up from germline, CDR1 is SGHRS and CDR2 is YFSETQ. CDR3 loop: CASSFFRTSPTGGNEQFF. The CDR3 DNA is TGCGCCAGCAGCTTCTTTCGGACTAGCCCGACAGGGGGGAATGAGCAGTTCTTC.

The rearrangement links TRBV5-1 to TRBJ1-4, with D maybe TRBD1 (6 bases). This CDR3 contains 16 residues. In germline, CDR1 is SGHRS, CDR2 YFSETQ. The V end was cut by 3 bases, the J end by 8 bases, with 20 bases between. CDR3 coding DNA: TGCGCCAGCAGCTGGAGTGGGGAGGGGGTAGAAGAAAAACTGTTTTTT. Protein product: CASSWSGEGVEEKLFF.

This chain links TRBV6-6 with TRBJ1-5; 9 bases are a match to TRBD1. This CDR3 contains 15 residues. V gave up 5 bases and J gave up 6 bases; unmatched junction bases: 8. From germline, CDR1 is MNHNY and CDR2 SVGAGI (reference sequence). This CDR3 is CASSQSQGASQPQHF. CDR3 DNA: TGTGCCAGCAGTCAGTCACAGGGGGCTAGTCAGCCCCAGCATTTT.

This clone was recorded once. This rearrangement joins TRBV19 to TRBJ1-2; TRBD1 matches at 7 bases. Germline CDR1 reads LNHDA; CDR2 reads SQIVND (reference sequence). The CDR3 spans 13 residues. Trimming took 4 bases from V and 2 from J; bases not matched to a gene: 1. CDR3 sequence reads: CASSTTGNYGYTF. The CDR3 DNA reads as TGTGCCAGTAGTACGACAGGGAACTATGGCTACACCTTC.

This chain joins TRBV18 and TRBJ1-1; the match to TRBD1 covers 9 bases. CDR1 KGHSH and CDR2 LQKENI come from the germline V gene. This CDR3 region has 16 residues. Trimming cost V 5 bases and J 1 base; bases outside gene matches: 8. The DNA for the CDR3 is TGTGCCAGCTCAACGGACAGGGGCCTTCCGAACACTGAAGCTTTCTTT. This gives the protein CASSTDRGLPNTEAFF. Looking up the rest from reference TRBV18 and TRBJ1-1 gives the full variable domain: NAGVMQNPRHLVRRRGQEARLRCSPMKGHSHVYWYRQLPEEGLKFMVYLQKENIIDESGMPKERFSAEFPKEGPSILRIQQVVRGDSAAYFCASSTDRGLPNTEAFFGQGTRLTVV.